These 28 T cell receptor beta chains share one sample of origin, sequenced in a study of identifying expanded T cells in peripheral blood. This table comes from immunoSEQ multiplex PCR, and its TCRdb copy is limited to in-frame clones, with some not included. The sample holds 83,000 or so clones, about 90% seen once. Sequenced: blood. The receptor source for this set is a person between 18 and 70 years old in good health.

The chain recombines TRBV5-1 with TRBJ1-2, with 7 bases fitting TRBD1. The CDR3 contains 15 residues. Germline lookup yields CDR1 SGHRS and CDR2 YFSETQ. V lost 0 bases and J lost 6; bases outside the gene matches: 8. CDR3 nucleotide sequence: TGCGCCAGCAGCTTGGCCGCCAGGGGGGAGGATGGCTACACCTTC. This codes for CASSLAARGEDGYTF.

The rearrangement uses TRBV4-3 and TRBJ2-5; D is undetermined. Trimming cost V 1 base and J 1 base, with 4 bases left between them. CDR1 and CDR2 from the germline V gene are LGHNA and YSLEER. This CDR3 region has 13 residues. The CDR3 sequence: CASSQAPQETQYF. The CDR3 coding sequence is TGCGCCAGCAGCCAAGCTCCCCAAGAGACCCAGTACTTC.

The chain uses TRBV7-9 and TRBJ2-7; weak D call: TRBD2 (5 bases). The germline V gene has CDR1 SEHNR and CDR2 FQNEAQ (reference sequence). V lost 5 bases and J 3 bases, leaving 8 bases between the germline ends. This CDR3 has 12 amino acids. Here the CDR3 reads CASSPTSYEQYF. DNA for the CDR3: TGTGCCAGCAGCCCTACTAGCTACGAGCAGTACTTC. Full variable domain (missing parts from reference TRBV7-9 and TRBJ2-7): DTGVSQNPRHKITKRGQNVTFRCDPISEHNRLYWYRQTLGQGPEFLTYFQNEAQLEKSRLLSDRFSAERPKGSFSTLEIQRTEQGDSAMYLCASSPTSYEQYFGPGTRLTVT.

The chain uses TRBV7-2 and TRBJ2-7; D is possibly TRBD2 (6 bases). The CDR3 extends over 15 amino acids. The V end lost 1 base, the J end lost 9 bases, and 19 bases lay between the germline ends. Per germline, CDR1 SGHTA and CDR2 FQGNSA. The CDR3 sequence is CASSLVGGRTSVQYF. CDR3 nucleotides: TGTGCCAGCAGCTTAGTCGGAGGGAGGACCTCGGTGCAGTACTTC.

The rearrangement links TRBV4-3 to TRBJ2-1; D is uncertain. V lost 0 bases to trimming and J lost 0 bases, with 12 bases between them. The CDR3 is made up of 17 amino acids. CDR1 and CDR2 from the germline V gene are LGHNA and YSLEER. The CDR3 DNA reads TGCGCCAGCAGCCAAGAATTATCCTCGAGCTCCTACAATGAGCAGTTCTTC. It encodes CASSQELSSSSYNEQFF.

This chain uses TRBV6-5 with TRBJ2-7, with 7 positions matching TRBD1. V lost 7 bases, J lost 2 bases, and 11 bases stayed unmatched. Looked up from germline, CDR1 is MNHEY and CDR2 is SVGAGI. This CDR3 contains 15 residues. Here the CDR3 DNA reads TGTGCCAGCAAACTCGGACAGGCCAAAACCTACGAGCAGTACTTC. As protein: CASKLGQAKTYEQYF.

As DNA, the CDR3 is TGCGCCAGCAGCCGGACTAGCGGGGGGGTAGGTGAGCAGTTCTTC. This codes for CASSRTSGGVGEQFF. This chain links TRBV5-1 with TRBJ2-1; 15 bases match TRBD2. The trim removed 4 bases at V and 9 bases at J, leaving 5 bases unmatched. Germline CDR1 SGHRS, CDR2 YFSETQ. This CDR3 has 15 amino acids.

This chain joins TRBV9 and TRBJ2-1; D unclear. The V gene lost 3 bases and the J gene lost 6 bases, with 13 bases spanning the gap. This CDR3 comprises 14 residues. Germline values: CDR1 SGDLS, CDR2 YYNGEE. CDR3 in DNA: TGTGCCAGCAGCGGGAAGGACCTAGGCAATGAGCAGTTCTTC. Protein: CASSGKDLGNEQFF.

The genes are TRBV28 and TRBJ1-5, with D unclear. Germline-derived CDR1 and CDR2 are MDHEN and SYDVKM. There are 12 residues in the CDR3. Trimming left V 1 base short and J 8 bases short, with 6 bases between. The CDR3 sequence is CASSLSPEPQHF. CDR3 in DNA: TGTGCCAGCAGTTTATCCCCAGAGCCCCAGCATTTT.

This chain links TRBV7-8 with TRBJ2-3, with 9 bases aligning to TRBD1. Unmatched junction bases numbered 13, after V lost 4 bases and J lost 2 bases. The CDR3 contains 18 residues. Germline V gene sequence: CDR1 SGHVS, CDR2 FQNEAQ. The CDR3 reads CASSYPGTGIRATDTQYF. The CDR3 DNA reads TGTGCCAGCAGCTATCCCGGGACAGGGATCAGGGCCACAGATACGCAGTATTTT.

The chain has TRBV15 and TRBJ2-5; TRBD2 is a possible D gene (6 bases). Germline CDR1 reads LNHNV; CDR2 reads YYDKDF (reference sequence). V lost 6 bases and J 6 bases, leaving 14 bases between the germline ends. CDR3 length: 13 residues. The CDR3 DNA sequence: TGTGCCACCAGAAGCGGGTCACTTAAGACCCAGTACTTC. Translating gives CATRSGSLKTQYF. The full variable domain, completed using reference TRBV15 and TRBJ2-5, is DAMVIQNPRYQVTQFGKPVTLSCSQTLNHNVMYWYQQKSSQAPKLLFHYYDKDFNNEADTPDNFQSRRPNTSFCFLDIRSPGLGDTAMYLCATRSGSLKTQYFGPGTRLLVL.

The V call is TRBV5-5, the J call TRBJ2-3; no firm D call. V lost 0 bases to trimming and J lost 3 bases, with 14 bases between them. CDR3 length equals 16 residues. Germline lookup yields CDR1 SGHKS and CDR2 YYEKEE (reference sequence). CDR3 bases: TGTGCCAGCAGCTTGGCTCCGCCAGCAGAAACAGATACGCAGTATTTT. It codes for CASSLAPPAETDTQYF.

V and J are TRBV10-1 and TRBJ2-3; TRBD1 matches 7 bases. This CDR3 spans 18 amino acids. Per germline, CDR1 WNHNN and CDR2 SYGVQD (reference sequence). Trimming at V came to 3 bases and at J to 0 bases, leaving 12 bases not matched to a gene. DNA for the CDR3: TGCGCCAGCAGTGACCCAATATCAGGGGGTAAAAGCACAGATACGCAGTATTTT. It yields the protein CASSDPISGGKSTDTQYF.

This rearrangement joins TRBV30 to TRBJ2-2; 8 bases map to TRBD1. The CDR3 is 14 residues long. V lost 3 bases, J lost 3 bases, and 3 bases stayed unmatched. The germline gives CDR1 GTSNPN, CDR2 SVGIG (reference sequence). CDR3 sequence: CAWRGTGDTGELFF. CDR3 coding DNA: TGTGCCTGGAGAGGGACAGGAGACACCGGGGAGCTGTTTTTT.

V is TRBV10-3 and J is TRBJ2-5; maybe TRBD1 (7 bases). Trimming removed 7 bases at V and 4 bases at J, with 19 bases between. The CDR3 loop spans 15 amino acids. Per the germline V gene, CDR1 is ENHRY and CDR2 is SYGVKD. The CDR3 DNA is TGTGCCATCATAGGCAGGGGGGACTTGGGAGAGACCCAGTACTTC. Translation: CAIIGRGDLGETQYF.

This chain uses TRBV5-6 with TRBJ2-3; 8 bases are shared with TRBD1. Trimming removed 2 bases from V and 1 base from J; junction bases left unmatched: 6. The CDR3 loop spans 16 amino acids. CDR1 is SGHDT and CDR2 is YYEEEE in the germline V gene. In nucleotides, the CDR3 is TGTGCCAGCAGCTTTTCTTTGGGACAGGGCACAGATACGCAGTATTTT. It encodes CASSFSLGQGTDTQYF.

The chain links TRBV5-6 to TRBJ1-3, with D unresolved. The V gene's germline CDR1 is SGHDT and CDR2 YYEEEE. V was clipped by 4 bases and J by 3 bases, with 8 bases between them. This CDR3 region has 13 residues. The CDR3 sequence is CASSPGIGNTIYF. The CDR3 nucleotides are TGTGCCAGCAGCCCCGGGATTGGAAACACCATATATTTT.

The gene calls are TRBV10-3 and TRBJ1-4, with 7 bases that match TRBD1. The CDR3 length is 17 residues. Trimming took 0 bases from V and 0 from J; bases not matched to a gene: 4. Germline V gene sequence: CDR1 ENHRY, CDR2 SYGVKD. The CDR3 loop is CAISESLGQATNEKLFF. In nucleotides, the CDR3 is TGTGCCATCAGTGAGTCGCTCGGACAGGCAACTAATGAAAAACTGTTTTTT.

J is TRBJ2-1 and V is TRBV5-4; TRBD1 or TRBD2 may be the D gene (5 bases each). The CDR3 length is 17 residues. The germline V gene has CDR1 SGHNT and CDR2 YYREEE (reference sequence). The V gene lost 0 bases and the J gene lost 0 bases, with 13 bases spanning the gap. The CDR3 coding sequence is TGTGCCAGCAGCTTGGGGGGCGGACTTAGCTCCTACAATGAGCAGTTCTTC. Protein: CASSLGGGLSSYNEQFF.

This chain connects TRBV6-1 to TRBJ1-1; 7 bases are shared with TRBD1. Germline-derived CDR1 and CDR2 are MNHNS and SASEGT. The junction had 9 bases not matched to a gene; V was cut back by 1 base and J by 1 base. The CDR3 is made up of 17 amino acids. CDR3 loop: CASSEGQGKGSNTEAFF. The CDR3 nucleotides are TGTGCCAGCAGTGAAGGACAGGGTAAGGGCTCGAACACTGAAGCTTTCTTT.

The CDR3 sequence: CASSIRGAASGANVLTF. The DNA for the CDR3 is TGTGCCAGTAGTATCCGGGGCGCTGCCTCTGGGGCCAACGTCCTGACTTTC. The chain links TRBV19 to TRBJ2-6, with D perhaps TRBD1 or TRBD2 (5 bases each). The CDR3 length is 17 residues. Trimming removed 3 bases from V and 0 bases from J, with 12 bases in between. Per the germline V gene, CDR1 is LNHDA and CDR2 is SQIVND (reference sequence).

The chain joins TRBV28 to TRBJ1-2; TRBD1 is a possible D gene (5 bases). The germline V gene encodes CDR1 MDHEN and CDR2 SYDVKM. Trimming took 5 bases from V and 8 from J, leaving 9 bases between them. CDR3 length equals 11 residues. The CDR3: CASSARDGYTF. The CDR3 DNA sequence: TGTGCCAGCAGTGCCAGGGACGGCTACACCTTC.

V gene TRBV4-2 combines with J gene TRBJ2-7, with a weak D call TRBD1 (5 bases). Deletions cut 1 base from V and 6 bases from J, with 13 bases between. Germline V gene lookup returns CDR1 LGHNA and CDR2 YNFKEQ. The CDR3 sequence is 14 residues long. As DNA, the CDR3 is TGTGCCAGCAGCCAAGTAAGTGAAGGGGCCGAGCAGTACTTC. This gives the protein CASSQVSEGAEQYF.

The chain joins TRBV7-3 to TRBJ1-4; D is perhaps TRBD1 (6 bases). Trimming left V 5 bases short and J 6 bases short, with 10 bases between. The CDR3 is made up of 13 amino acids. Germline CDR1 and CDR2: SGHTA and FQGTGA. The CDR3 sequence: CASSLNRDEKLFF. The CDR3 nucleotides read TGTGCCAGCAGCCTGAACAGGGATGAAAAACTGTTTTTT. The variable domain in full, with the rest retrieved from reference TRBV7-3 and TRBJ1-4, is GAGVSQTPSNKVTEKGKYVELRCDPISGHTALYWYRQSLGQGPEFLIYFQGTGAADDSGLPNDRFFAVRPEGSVSTLKIQRTERGDSAVYLCASSLNRDEKLFFGSGTQLSVL.

This chain connects TRBV27 to TRBJ2-3; tentative D call: TRBD1 (5 bases). Looked up from germline, CDR1 is MNHEY and CDR2 is SMNVEV (reference sequence). This CDR3 region has 15 residues. V was shortened by 6 bases and J by 2 bases, with 15 bases between the two germline ends. This CDR3 reads CASSWAVGATDTQYF. In DNA form, the CDR3 reads TGTGCCAGCAGCTGGGCAGTAGGGGCCACAGATACGCAGTATTTT.

The rearrangement joins TRBV18 to TRBJ2-1, with 10 bases matching TRBD2. The germline CDR1 and CDR2 sequences are KGHSH and LQKENI. This CDR3 spans 14 amino acids. V shed 3 bases and J 7 bases; nucleotides not matched to a gene: 3. CDR3 loop: CASSPGTSENEQFF. CDR3 coding DNA: TGTGCCAGCTCACCCGGGACTAGCGAGAATGAGCAGTTCTTC. The variable domain in full, with the rest retrieved from reference TRBV18 and TRBJ2-1, is NAGVMQNPRHLVRRRGQEARLRCSPMKGHSHVYWYRQLPEEGLKFMVYLQKENIIDESGMPKERFSAEFPKEGPSILRIQQVVRGDSAAYFCASSPGTSENEQFFGPGTRLTVL.

The DNA of the CDR3 is TGTGCCAGCAGTTCACTGGGACCGAACTACGAGCAGTACTTC. It is translated as CASSSLGPNYEQYF. The V and J genes are TRBV28 and TRBJ2-7; either TRBD1 or TRBD2 may fit D (5 bases each). This CDR3 has 14 amino acids. The germline V gene encodes CDR1 MDHEN and CDR2 SYDVKM. Between the trimmed V and J ends, which lost 4 bases and 3 bases, there was a span of 13 bases. The variable domain in full, completed from reference TRBV28 and TRBJ2-7, reads DVKVTQSSRYLVKRTGEKVFLECVQDMDHENMFWYRQDPGLGLRLIYFSYDVKMKEKGDIPEGYSVSREKKERFSLILESASTNQTSMYLCASSSLGPNYEQYFGPGTRLTVT.

The chain carries TRBV27 and TRBJ1-5; tentatively, D is TRBD1 (5 bases). Germline CDR1 and CDR2: MNHEY and SMNVEV (reference sequence). V gave up 6 bases and J gave up 0 bases, with 15 bases separating them. This CDR3 is built from 16 residues. CDR3 residues: CASSRGTDHSNQPQHF. The CDR3 nucleotides are TGTGCCAGCAGCCGAGGGACGGACCATAGCAATCAGCCCCAGCATTTT.